Reported below is one TCR beta chain. The antigen remains undetermined. CDR3 length: 15 residues. V lost 6 bases and J lost 2, with 15 bases in between. Germline V lookup: CDR1 KGHDR, CDR2 SFDVKD. The sample is drawn from a study of CD8+CD57+ T cells in acquired aplastic anemia. Whole-study context: The mean DNA yield obtained from sorted CD4+ and CD8+ cells came to about 3.2 ug. Study-wide findings and caveats: Patients and controls turned out to have around 29 CD8+ CDR3 sequences in common.

Both TCR beta VDJ combination and CDR3 sequence profiling were carried out. Genomic DNA was the template for this profiling. TCRdb itself ran the reads through MiXCR, one entry per CDR3 protein. The table has 180,000 or so distinct CDR3 sequences, 40% to 55% seen once. The chain uses TRBV24-1 and TRBJ2-5; D assignment may be TRBD1 or TRBD2 (5 bases each). The receptor's source is a human donor in good health. Sequencing was performed on sorted CD4+, CD8+, or CD8+CD57+ T cells (not recorded which) from PBMCs. The chain's CDR3 is CATSSATGAQETQYF. For the CDR3, the DNA is TGTGCCACCAGTTCCGCGACCGGGGCGCAAGAGACCCAGTACTTC.